The sequence of this TCR beta chain was determined in a study of cytomegalovirus exposure and HLA in healthy donors. Sequencing was performed with immunoSEQ multiplex PCR; in TCRdb, only in-frame clones are kept and a portion is missing. The sample shows around 130,000 clones, more than 75% of them seen only once. Of note for this clone: This sample includes further DNA sequences coding for the same CDR3.

The CDR3 covers 16 residues. Germline CDR1 SGHAT, CDR2 FQNNGV. V shed 1 base and J shed 0 bases, with 10 bases lying between them. The sequence was obtained from a woman aged 25 to 39 in good health and CMV-seronegative. The genes are TRBV11-2 and TRBJ2-1, with D maybe TRBD1 (6 bases). Sequenced input: PBMCs. CDR3 amino acids: CASSLVRGSSYNEQFF. The CDR3, as DNA: TGTGCCAGCAGCTTAGTGAGGGGGTCCTCCTACAATGAGCAGTTCTTC.